This paragraph reports one T cell receptor beta chain. The data originate from a study of blood T cell repertoires in COVID-19. Study as a whole: The analysed material was cDNA or gDNA that came from T cells, B-cell-depleted T cells, or PBMCs.

In the original workflow: Amplifying reference gene primers gave estimates of nucleated cell counts. Clones were read by immunoSEQ multiplex PCR, and TCRdb kept only the in-frame ones, dropping some. That table is the source of V, J and clone size, and D and trimming were worked out from the DNA. Of tens of thousands of clones listed, 81% are singletons. CDR1 is SGHRS, CDR2 YFSETQ, per germline. The CDR3 has 14 amino acids. J gave up 1 base and V 5 bases, and 2 bases lay outside the gene matches. The chain carries TRBV5-1 and TRBJ1-1; 10 bases line up with TRBD1. The sample was peripheral blood. The TCR originated in an elderly man with COVID-19, enrolled during active disease. CDR3 residues: CASRRDRGNTEAFF. CDR3 nucleotide sequence: TGCGCCAGCAGGCGGGACAGGGGGAACACTGAAGCTTTCTTT. Variable domain in full (rest from reference TRBV5-1 and TRBJ1-1): KAGVTQTPRYLIKTRGQQVTLSCSPISGHRSVSWYQQTPGQGLQFLFEYFSETQRNKGNFPGRFSGRQFSNSRSEMNVSTLELGDSALYLCASRRDRGNTEAFFGQGTRLTVV.